This TCR beta chain was found in a study of T cell changes during pregnancy in multiple sclerosis. Germline V gene sequence: CDR1 SNHLY, CDR2 FYNNEI. CDR3 size: 15 residues. Trimming cost V 6 bases and J 14 bases; bases outside gene matches: 11. Generated by immunoSEQ multiplex PCR, the TCRdb table keeps only in-frame clones and is missing some. Among tens of thousands of clones listed, 92% were seen once. The TCR originated in a female donor with multiple sclerosis, enrolled in a pregnancy study. Sequences were derived from peripheral blood, sampled in the second trimester of pregnancy. The chain carries TRBV2 and TRBJ2-1; 15 bases map to TRBD2. CDR3 protein: CASRIEGLAGGVKFF. The CDR3 DNA sequence: TGTGCCAGCAGAATCGAGGGACTAGCGGGAGGCGTAAAGTTCTTC.